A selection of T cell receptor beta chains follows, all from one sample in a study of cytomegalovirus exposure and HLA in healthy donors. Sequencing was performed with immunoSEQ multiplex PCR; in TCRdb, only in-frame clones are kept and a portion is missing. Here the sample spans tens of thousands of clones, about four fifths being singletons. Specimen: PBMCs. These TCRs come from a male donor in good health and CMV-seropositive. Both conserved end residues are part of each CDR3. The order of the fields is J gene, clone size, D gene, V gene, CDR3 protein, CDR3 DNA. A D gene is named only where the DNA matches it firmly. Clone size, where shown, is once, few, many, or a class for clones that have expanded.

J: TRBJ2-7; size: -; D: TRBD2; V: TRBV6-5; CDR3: CASRLADYYEQYF; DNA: TGTGCCAGCAGACTAGCGGATTATTACGAGCAGTACTTC
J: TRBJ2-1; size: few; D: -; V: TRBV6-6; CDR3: CASSYSGEQFF; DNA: TGTGCCAGCAGTTACTCCGGTGAGCAGTTCTTC
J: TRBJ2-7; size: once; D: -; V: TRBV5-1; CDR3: CASSWESSYEQYF; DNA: TGCGCCAGCAGCTGGGAGAGCTCCTACGAGCAGTACTTC
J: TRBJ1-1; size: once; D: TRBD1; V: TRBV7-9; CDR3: CASSGQGSDTEAFF; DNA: TGTGCCAGCAGCGGACAGGGATCGGACACTGAAGCTTTCTTT
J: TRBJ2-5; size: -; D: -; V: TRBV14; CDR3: CASSHPGFGETQYF; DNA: TGTGCCAGCAGCCATCCCGGGTTTGGGGAGACCCAGTACTTC
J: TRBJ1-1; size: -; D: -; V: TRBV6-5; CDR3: CASSYYEPRQNTEAFF; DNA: TGTGCCAGCAGTTACTATGAGCCCAGGCAGAACACTGAAGCTTTCTTT
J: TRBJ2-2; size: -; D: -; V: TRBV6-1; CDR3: CASSESDRGLAGMGTGELFF; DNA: TGTGCCAGCAGTGAATCTGACAGGGGGCTAGCGGGAATGGGGACCGGGGAGCTGTTTTTT
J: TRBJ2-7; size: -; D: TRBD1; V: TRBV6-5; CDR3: CASTAGTGVNEQYF; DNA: TGTGCCAGCACGGCCGGGACAGGGGTCAACGAGCAGTACTTC
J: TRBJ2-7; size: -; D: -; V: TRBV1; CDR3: CTSSQARFYEQYF; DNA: TGCACCAGCAGCCAGGCTAGATTCTACGAGCAGTACTTC
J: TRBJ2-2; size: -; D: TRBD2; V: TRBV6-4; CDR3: CASSVAGGNTGELFF; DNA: TGTGCCAGCAGTGTAGCGGGAGGGAACACCGGGGAGCTGTTTTTT
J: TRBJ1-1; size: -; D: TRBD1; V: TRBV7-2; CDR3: CASSSRDRGRTEAFF; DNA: TGTGCCAGCAGCTCCCGGGACAGGGGACGGACTGAAGCTTTCTTT
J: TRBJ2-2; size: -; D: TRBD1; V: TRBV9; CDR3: CASSPPGDRGRVGGELFF; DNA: TGTGCCAGCAGCCCCCCGGGTGACAGGGGGCGGGTTGGCGGGGAGCTGTTTTTT
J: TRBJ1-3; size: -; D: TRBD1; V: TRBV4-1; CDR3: CASSRGTASGNTIYF; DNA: TGCGCCAGCAGCCGCGGGACAGCCTCTGGAAACACCATATATTTT
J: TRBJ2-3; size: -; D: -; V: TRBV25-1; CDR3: CASSVTDTQYF; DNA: TGTGCCAGCAGTGTAACAGATACGCAGTATTTT
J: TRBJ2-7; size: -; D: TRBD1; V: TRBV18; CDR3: CASKLQGASYEQYF; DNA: TGTGCCAGCAAACTACAGGGGGCATCCTACGAGCAGTACTTC
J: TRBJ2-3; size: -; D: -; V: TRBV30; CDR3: CAWIRGTSTDTQYF; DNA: TGTGCCTGGATTAGGGGAACTAGCACAGATACGCAGTATTTT
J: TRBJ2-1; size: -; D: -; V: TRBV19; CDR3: CASSITGVYEQFF; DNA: TGTGCCAGTAGTATAACGGGAGTGTATGAGCAGTTCTTC
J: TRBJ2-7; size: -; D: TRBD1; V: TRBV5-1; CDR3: CASAEAGGADEQYF; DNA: TGCGCCAGCGCCGAGGCAGGGGGCGCGGACGAGCAGTACTTC
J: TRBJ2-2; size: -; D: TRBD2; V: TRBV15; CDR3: CATSPAGERLGELFF; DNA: TGTGCCACCAGCCCGGCGGGGGAGAGGCTCGGGGAGCTGTTTTTT
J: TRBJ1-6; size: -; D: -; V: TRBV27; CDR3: CASSPRGGRPLHF; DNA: TGTGCCAGCAGTCCTAGGGGGGGACGTCCCCTCCACTTT
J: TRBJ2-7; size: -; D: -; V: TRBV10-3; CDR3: CAISDPGSKDEQYF; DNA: TGTGCCATCAGTGATCCGGGGTCAAAGGACGAGCAGTACTTC
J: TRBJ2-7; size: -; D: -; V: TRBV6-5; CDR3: CASSYWPGRSYEQYF; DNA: TGTGCCAGCAGTTACTGGCCAGGCCGGTCCTACGAGCAGTACTTC
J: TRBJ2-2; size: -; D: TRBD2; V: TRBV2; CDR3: CASSGLAVTGELFF; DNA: TGTGCCAGCAGTGGACTAGCCGTCACCGGGGAGCTGTTTTTT
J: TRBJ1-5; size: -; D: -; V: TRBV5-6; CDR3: CASSLATGSYQPQHF; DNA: TGTGCCAGCAGCTTGGCCACGGGGAGTTATCAGCCCCAGCATTTT
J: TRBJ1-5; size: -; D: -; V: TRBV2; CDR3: CASSRREGNQPQHF; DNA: TGTGCCAGCAGCCGCAGGGAAGGCAATCAGCCCCAGCATTTT
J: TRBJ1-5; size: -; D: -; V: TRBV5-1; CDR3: CASSRDSGVQPQHF; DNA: TGCGCCAGCAGCCGGGACTCGGGCGTCCAGCCCCAGCATTTT
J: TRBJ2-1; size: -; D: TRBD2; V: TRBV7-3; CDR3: CASSKSGKGNEQFF; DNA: TGTGCCAGCAGCAAAAGCGGGAAAGGGAATGAGCAGTTCTTC
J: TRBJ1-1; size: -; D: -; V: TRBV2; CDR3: CASGPTDNTEAFF; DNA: TGTGCCAGCGGACCGACAGATAACACTGAAGCTTTCTTT
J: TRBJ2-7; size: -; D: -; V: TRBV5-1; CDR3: CASSLDGGVLYEQYF; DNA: TGCGCCAGCAGCTTGGACGGCGGGGTCCTCTACGAGCAGTACTTC
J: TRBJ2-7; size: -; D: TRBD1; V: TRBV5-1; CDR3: CASSLGGQGYEQYF; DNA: TGCGCCAGCAGCTTGGGGGGACAGGGATACGAGCAGTACTTC
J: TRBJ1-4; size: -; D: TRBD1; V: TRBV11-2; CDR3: CASSPRTGLELFF; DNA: TGTGCCAGCAGCCCACGGACAGGGCTCGAACTGTTTTTT
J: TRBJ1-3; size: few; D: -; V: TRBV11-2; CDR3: CASSFVPTGDNSGNTIYF; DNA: TGTGCCAGCAGCTTTGTTCCAACAGGAGACAACTCTGGAAACACCATATATTTT
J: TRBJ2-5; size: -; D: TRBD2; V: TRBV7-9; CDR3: CASSAVSGGASQYF; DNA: TGTGCCAGCAGCGCCGTGAGCGGGGGGGCGTCCCAGTACTTC
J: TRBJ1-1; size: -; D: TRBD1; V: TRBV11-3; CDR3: CASSLAGTGSTEAFF; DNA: TGTGCCAGCAGCTTGGCCGGGACAGGGTCCACTGAAGCTTTCTTT
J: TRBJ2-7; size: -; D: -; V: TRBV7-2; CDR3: CASAEGRPYEQYF; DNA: TGTGCCAGCGCGGAGGGACGGCCCTACGAGCAGTACTTC
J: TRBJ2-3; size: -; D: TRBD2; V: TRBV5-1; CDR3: CASSTTSGGDTQYF; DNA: TGCGCCAGCAGCACGACTAGCGGGGGCGACACGCAGTATTTT
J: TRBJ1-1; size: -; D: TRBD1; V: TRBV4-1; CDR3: CASSQEVEGQVTEAFF; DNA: TGCGCCAGCAGCCAAGAAGTTGAGGGACAGGTCACTGAAGCTTTCTTT
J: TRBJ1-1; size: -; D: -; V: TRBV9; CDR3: CASSVVGGGVNTEAFF; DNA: TGTGCCAGCAGCGTAGTCGGCGGAGGGGTGAACACTGAAGCTTTCTTT
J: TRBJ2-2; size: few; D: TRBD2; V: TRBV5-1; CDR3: CASSLGASGGSNTGELFF; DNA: TGCGCCAGCAGCTTGGGGGCTAGCGGGGGTTCGAACACCGGGGAGCTGTTTTTT
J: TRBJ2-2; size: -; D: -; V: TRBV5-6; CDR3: CASTSQGMNTGELFF; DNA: TGTGCCAGCACCTCCCAGGGGATGAACACCGGGGAGCTGTTTTTT
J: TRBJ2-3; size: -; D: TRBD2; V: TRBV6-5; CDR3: CASSYSGAGADTQYF; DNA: TGTGCCAGCAGTTACTCGGGAGCGGGAGCAGATACGCAGTATTTT
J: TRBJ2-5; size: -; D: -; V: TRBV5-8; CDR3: CASSFGGRGGQETQYF; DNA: TGTGCCAGCAGCTTTGGGGGGCGCGGGGGTCAAGAGACCCAGTACTTC
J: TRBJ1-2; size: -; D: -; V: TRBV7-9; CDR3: CASSFPTDTTGYTF; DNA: TGTGCCAGCAGCTTCCCGACCGACACCACTGGCTACACCTTC
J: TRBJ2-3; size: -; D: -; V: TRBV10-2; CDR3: CASSEISDTQYF; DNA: TGCGCCAGCAGTGAGATCTCAGATACGCAGTATTTT
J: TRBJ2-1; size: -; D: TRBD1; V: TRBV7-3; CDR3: CASAQGPNNEQFF; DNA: TGTGCCAGTGCACAGGGGCCCAACAATGAGCAGTTCTTC
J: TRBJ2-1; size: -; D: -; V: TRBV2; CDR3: CASSEPPGWRQFF; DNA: TGTGCCAGCAGTGAACCCCCAGGGTGGAGGCAGTTCTTC
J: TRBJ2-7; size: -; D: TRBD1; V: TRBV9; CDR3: CASSGRTGVPYEQYF; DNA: TGTGCCAGCAGCGGGAGGACAGGGGTCCCCTACGAGCAGTACTTC
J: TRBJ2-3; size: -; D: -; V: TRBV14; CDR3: CASSGPLDTQYF; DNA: TGTGCCAGCAGCGGCCCGTTGGATACGCAGTATTTT
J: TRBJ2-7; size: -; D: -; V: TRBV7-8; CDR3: CASKPGLGNFISYEQYF; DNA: TGTGCCAGCAAACCGGGACTTGGTAACTTTATTTCCTACGAGCAGTACTTC
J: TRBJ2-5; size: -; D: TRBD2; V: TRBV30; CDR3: CAWSVPGGSETQYF; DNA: TGTGCCTGGAGTGTACCCGGCGGGAGTGAGACCCAGTACTTC